This entry lists 7 T cell receptor beta chains sequenced from one sample in a study of CXCR3-negative and CXCR3-positive naive CD8 T cells. The study made its TRB cDNA libraries by 5' RACE, adding UMI labels. TCRdb re-called the 5' RACE reads and gives one entry per CDR3 protein, without DNA. The table for this sample gives under 9,000 distinct CDR3 sequences. Sequenced input: naive CXCR3- CD8+ T cells from blood. Indicated subset: CD45RO-CCR7+CD27+CD95- naive CD8+ T cells lacking CXCR3 (TNR3-). All receptors derive from a human donor in good health. Some clones in this sample may be carry-over from other donors' samples.

In terms of frequency, this clonotype is medium-sized. V gene TRBV7-9 combines with J gene TRBJ2-7; the D call of TRBD2 rests on TCRdb alone, since no DNA is present to check it. CDR1 is SEHNR and CDR2 is FQNEAQ in the germline V gene (reference sequence). The CDR3 covers 15 residues. CDR3 residues: CASSSETSVYYEQYF.

The chain is built from TRBV29-1 and TRBJ2-1; checking the TCRdb D call of TRBD2 is not possible without DNA. The CDR3 runs to 13 residues. Germline V lookup: CDR1 SQVTM, CDR2 ANQGSEA. The CDR3 loop is CSVRLADNNEQFF.

This sequence joins TRBV29-1 and TRBJ1-1; lacking DNA, the TRBD1 call made by TCRdb goes unchecked. The CDR3 loop spans 15 amino acids. Per germline, CDR1 SQVTM and CDR2 ANQGSEA. CDR3: CSVDLSRQPNAEAFF.

The V and J genes are TRBV6-6 and TRBJ2-2; TCRdb picks TRBD2, but there is no DNA to check that call. Germline-derived CDR1 and CDR2 are MNHNY and SVGAGI (reference sequence). The CDR3 covers 14 residues. The chain's CDR3 is CASSYGLEAGELFF.

The genes are TRBV2 and TRBJ2-1. From germline, CDR1 is SNHLY and CDR2 FYNNEI. The CDR3 extends over 12 amino acids. The CDR3 here is CASSEGQNEQFF. The whole variable domain, remainder taken from reference TRBV2 and TRBJ2-1, is EPEVTQTPSHQVTQMGQEVILRCVPISNHLYFYWYRQILGQKVEFLVSFYNNEISEKSEIFDDQFSVERPDGSNFTLKIRSTKLEDSAMYFCASSEGQNEQFFGPGTRLTVL.

The J gene is TRBJ2-3, the V gene TRBV6-1; TCRdb picks TRBD2, but there is no DNA to check that call. Germline V gives CDR1 MNHNS, CDR2 SASEGT. The CDR3 sequence is 13 residues long. The CDR3: CAGWTSRRDTQYF.

This chain uses TRBV11-2 with TRBJ1-2; TCRdb's D call, TRBD1, is unchecked because there is no DNA. The CDR3 length is 15 residues. CDR1 is SGHAT, CDR2 FQNNGV, per germline. The CDR3 reads CASSPLSGQRYGYTF.